The 8 T cell receptor beta chains below all came from one sample that was sequenced in a study of radiation and T cells in renal cell carcinoma. Time point reported: blood 4 weeks post-SBRT, at nephrectomy. Treatment of the sample: 15 Gy SBRT to primary tumor, nephrectomy 4 weeks later. Assay used: immunoSEQ multiplex PCR; TCRdb lists only in-frame clones, some missing. Of roughly 90,000 clones listed, approximately 86% are singletons. The sequencing used blood, collected from a patient whose treatment included radiotherapy and nephrectomy. These receptors came from a man aged 50 to 60 with renal cell carcinoma.

This sequence joins TRBV7-9 and TRBJ2-7; maybe TRBD1 (6 bases). This CDR3 region has 14 residues. Germline-derived CDR1 and CDR2 are SEHNR and FQNEAQ (reference sequence). V lost 3 bases and J 6 bases, leaving 15 bases between the germline ends. CDR3 DNA sequence: TGTGCCAGCAGCTTCCATACAGGGCACGGCGAGCAGTACTTC. Protein sequence: CASSFHTGHGEQYF.

The V call is TRBV9, the J call TRBJ2-3; D not certain. The CDR3 covers 16 residues. V shed 2 bases and J shed 0 bases, with 13 bases lying between them. Germline loops: CDR1 SGDLS, CDR2 YYNGEE. The CDR3 sequence: CASSVESAHSTDTQYF. The CDR3 DNA reads TGTGCCAGCAGCGTGGAAAGCGCTCATAGCACAGATACGCAGTATTTT.

V usage is TRBV5-6 and J usage is TRBJ2-7; weak D call: TRBD1 (6 bases). The V gene's germline CDR1 is SGHDT and CDR2 YYEEEE. V was clipped by 2 bases and J by 0 bases, with 12 bases between them. The CDR3 extends over 15 amino acids. CDR3 sequence reads: CASSFFAGASYEQYF. The CDR3 DNA follows: TGTGCCAGCAGCTTTTTCGCAGGGGCCTCCTACGAGCAGTACTTC. The whole variable domain, remainder taken from reference TRBV5-6 and TRBJ2-7, is DAGVTQSPTHLIKTRGQQVTLRCSPKSGHDTVSWYQQALGQGPQFIFQYYEEEERQRGNFPDRFSGHQFPNYSSELNVNALLLGDSALYLCASSFFAGASYEQYFGPGTRLTVT.

The chain couples TRBV6-4 to TRBJ1-5; D gene ambiguous. Between the trimmed V and J ends, which lost 6 bases and 0 bases, there was a span of 15 bases. CDR1 and CDR2 (germline): MRHNA, SNTAGT. The CDR3 is 16 amino acids. CDR3: CASSTAGILSNQPQHF. DNA for the CDR3: TGTGCCAGCAGCACGGCGGGGATCCTTAGCAATCAGCCCCAGCATTTT.

V is TRBV4-1 and J is TRBJ2-1; 8 bases match TRBD2. V trimming: 8 bases; J trimming: 6 bases; junction bases outside the gene matches: 12. Germline CDR1 reads MGHRA; CDR2 reads YSYEKL. The CDR3 has 15 amino acids. In DNA, the CDR3 is TGCGCCAGCGCCCTAAAGGGACTAGATGGCAATGAGCAGTTCTTC. Amino acid sequence: CASALKGLDGNEQFF.

The rearrangement uses TRBV9 and TRBJ1-1; TRBD1 aligns across 12 bases. In germline, CDR1 is SGDLS, CDR2 YYNGEE. V dropped 4 bases and J dropped 1; count of bases not matched to a gene: 5. The CDR3 totals 16 residues. The chain's CDR3 is CASSPRDRGPNTEAFF. The CDR3 DNA is TGTGCCAGCAGCCCCCGGGACAGGGGGCCGAACACTGAAGCTTTCTTT.

This clone was recorded only once. The chain couples TRBV6-1 to TRBJ1-1; no firm D call. The V and J ends lost 10 bases and 11 bases respectively, with 8 bases between them. Germline-derived CDR1 and CDR2 are MNHNS and SASEGT. The CDR3 consists of 8 residues. The CDR3 loop reads CAIQGAFF. In nucleotides, the CDR3 is TGTGCCATCCAAGGGGCTTTCTTT.

The chain carries TRBV5-1 and TRBJ2-2; 12 positions agree with TRBD2. Germline assignment: CDR1 SGHRS and CDR2 YFSETQ. The CDR3 is 15 residues long. V was clipped by 5 bases and J by 7 bases; unmatched bases: 6. The CDR3 protein is CASSTSGGRGGELFF. CDR3 sequence (DNA): TGCGCCAGCAGTACTAGCGGGGGGCGTGGCGGGGAGCTGTTTTTT.